Listed below are T cell receptor beta chains from one sample, sequenced in a study of cytotoxic CD8 clonotypes in ibrutinib-treated CLL. Sequenced by immunoSEQ multiplex PCR; TCRdb stores in-frame clones only, minus some. This table has about 310,000 clones, 70% to 80% appearing once. The sequenced sample was PBMCs, obtained before ibrutinib treatment. These receptors were obtained from a human donor with chronic lymphocytic leukemia. Each CDR3 is given with its conserved first and last residue. A D gene is named only where the DNA matches it firmly. Part of the rows lack a size; the others show once, few, many or a class for expanded clones.

d_gene: NA
j_gene: TRBJ2-1
abundance: NA
v_gene: TRBV27
CDR3nt: TGTGCCAGCAGTTTAGTCGGGACTGCCCACAATGAGCAGTTCTTC
CDR3aa: CASSLVGTAHNEQFF

d_gene: TRBD1
j_gene: TRBJ2-7
abundance: NA
v_gene: TRBV18
CDR3nt: TGTGCCAGCTCGACTCAACAGGGGTCGTACGAGCAGTACTTC
CDR3aa: CASSTQQGSYEQYF

d_gene: NA
j_gene: TRBJ2-1
abundance: NA
v_gene: TRBV7-3
CDR3nt: TGTGCCAGCAGCTATACTACAAATGAGCAGTTCTTC
CDR3aa: CASSYTTNEQFF

d_gene: NA
j_gene: TRBJ2-1
abundance: NA
v_gene: TRBV25-1
CDR3nt: TGTGCCAGCAGTGAGAGTAGCTCCTACAATGAGCAGTTCTTC
CDR3aa: CASSESSSYNEQFF

d_gene: NA
j_gene: TRBJ2-1
abundance: NA
v_gene: TRBV7-2
CDR3nt: TGTGCCAGCAGCCCGTCCTTAGGGCCCTACAATGAGCAGTTCTTC
CDR3aa: CASSPSLGPYNEQFF

d_gene: NA
j_gene: TRBJ2-1
abundance: NA
v_gene: TRBV27
CDR3nt: TGTGCCAGCAGTCTCTGGGACCCAACCCGCAATGAGCAGTTCTTC
CDR3aa: CASSLWDPTRNEQFF

d_gene: NA
j_gene: TRBJ2-3
abundance: NA
v_gene: TRBV27
CDR3nt: TGTGCCACCGGGTCTTACCTCACAGATACGCAGTATTTT
CDR3aa: CATGSYLTDTQYF

d_gene: NA
j_gene: TRBJ1-2
abundance: NA
v_gene: TRBV28
CDR3nt: TGTGCCATACTAACCGGGACGGCCTATGGCTACACCTTC
CDR3aa: CAILTGTAYGYTF

d_gene: TRBD1
j_gene: TRBJ1-2
abundance: NA
v_gene: TRBV2
CDR3nt: TGTGCCAGCATCAGAGGACAGGGCGGTGATGGCTACACCTTC
CDR3aa: CASIRGQGGDGYTF

d_gene: NA
j_gene: TRBJ1-5
abundance: few
v_gene: TRBV9
CDR3nt: TGTGCCAGCAGCGTAGTTGCTCAGCCCCAGCATTTT
CDR3aa: CASSVVAQPQHF

d_gene: NA
j_gene: TRBJ1-2
abundance: few
v_gene: TRBV19
CDR3nt: TGTGCCAGTAGTATCTCTGTGGGTGGCTACACCTTC
CDR3aa: CASSISVGGYTF

d_gene: NA
j_gene: TRBJ1-2
abundance: NA
v_gene: TRBV6-5
CDR3nt: TGTGCCAGCAGTCCGACAGTTCGGGAGGACTATGGCTACACCTTC
CDR3aa: CASSPTVREDYGYTF

d_gene: NA
j_gene: TRBJ1-2
abundance: NA
v_gene: TRBV6-6
CDR3nt: TGTGCCAGCAGTTACGAAAGGGGCCTTTATAACTATGGCTACACCTTC
CDR3aa: CASSYERGLYNYGYTF

d_gene: NA
j_gene: TRBJ2-7
abundance: NA
v_gene: TRBV10-3
CDR3nt: TGTGCCACCCTATCCGGGCAAGCTTACGAGCAGTACTTC
CDR3aa: CATLSGQAYEQYF

d_gene: NA
j_gene: TRBJ2-7
abundance: NA
v_gene: TRBV7-9
CDR3nt: TGTGCCAGCAGCTTAGAAGTATACGAGCAGTACTTC
CDR3aa: CASSLEVYEQYF

d_gene: TRBD1
j_gene: TRBJ1-1
abundance: NA
v_gene: TRBV28
CDR3nt: TGTGCCAGCAGAGACAGGGCCTTGAACACTGAAGCTTTCTTT
CDR3aa: CASRDRALNTEAFF

d_gene: NA
j_gene: TRBJ2-4
abundance: NA
v_gene: TRBV11-2
CDR3nt: TGTGCCAGCAGCTTGTATGGCGAGCGTTTAGCCAAAAACATTCAGTACTTC
CDR3aa: CASSLYGERLAKNIQYF

d_gene: NA
j_gene: TRBJ2-5
abundance: NA
v_gene: TRBV18
CDR3nt: TGTGCCAGCTCACCCCCCGGGGGAGAGACCCAGTACTTC
CDR3aa: CASSPPGGETQYF

d_gene: NA
j_gene: TRBJ1-4
abundance: NA
v_gene: TRBV30
CDR3nt: TGTGCCTGGAGTAGGGATCGCGAAAAACTGTTTTTT
CDR3aa: CAWSRDREKLFF

d_gene: TRBD2
j_gene: TRBJ2-1
abundance: once
v_gene: TRBV9
CDR3nt: TGTGCCAGCAGCGGTAGACTAGCGGGAGTTAGTGAGCAGTTCTTC
CDR3aa: CASSGRLAGVSEQFF

d_gene: TRBD2
j_gene: TRBJ2-1
abundance: NA
v_gene: TRBV11-3
CDR3nt: TGTGCCAGCAGCACCTTTAGCGGGGAGAGCAATGAGCAGTTCTTC
CDR3aa: CASSTFSGESNEQFF

d_gene: NA
j_gene: TRBJ2-1
abundance: NA
v_gene: TRBV28
CDR3nt: TGTGCCAGCAGTTTACTGAGACCTCACAATGAGCAGTTCTTC
CDR3aa: CASSLLRPHNEQFF